This T cell receptor (beta chain) was recorded in a study of blood T cell repertoires in COVID-19. For the study at large: Samples came from the United States, Italy and Spain, spanning acute and convalescent COVID-19.

Authors' data handling: The authors estimated nucleated cell counts from reference gene primer amplification. Sequenced by immunoSEQ multiplex PCR; TCRdb stores in-frame clones only, minus some. The DNA gave D and trimming, while V, J and clone size come from that table. The data show 45,000 to 60,000 clones, roughly 90% seen once. From germline, CDR1 is LNHDA and CDR2 SQIVND (reference sequence). V dropped 5 bases and J dropped 2; count of bases not matched to a gene: 8. The CDR3 totals 15 residues. The receptor comes from a man aged 50-59 years with acute or convalescent COVID-19. Material for sequencing was peripheral blood. This chain links TRBV19 with TRBJ2-7; 8 bases line up with TRBD1. The CDR3: CASSVPGQAPYEQYF. The CDR3 DNA sequence: TGTGCCAGTAGTGTCCCGGGACAGGCCCCCTACGAGCAGTACTTC. Drawing the rest from reference TRBV19 and TRBJ2-7, the complete variable domain is DGGITQSPKYLFRKEGQNVTLSCEQNLNHDAMYWYRQDPGQGLRLIYYSQIVNDFQKGDIAEGYSVSREKKESFPLTVTSAQKNPTAFYLCASSVPGQAPYEQYFGPGTRLTVT.